Included here is one TCR beta chain sequence, with context. Antigen specificity is unknown. The data derive from a study of graft-versus-host responses after intestinal transplantation. Data came from immunoSEQ multiplex PCR; TCRdb stores just in-frame clones and leaves some out. Of 40,000 or so clones listed, nearly 95% are singletons. Germline CDR1 is SGHVS and CDR2 is FNYEAQ. V dropped 5 bases and J dropped 1; count of bases not matched to a gene: 4. The CDR3 runs to 15 residues. The TCR originated in a human donor who was the organ donor for an intestinal transplant. The chain carries TRBV7-6 and TRBJ2-3, with TRBD2 identical over 9 bases. Sequencing used unstimulated CD8+ T cells sorted from spleen or lymph node cells, obtained before transplant. The CDR3 region has the DNA TGTGCCAGCAGCCCCAGGACTAGCGGCACAGATACGCAGTATTTT. Amino acids: CASSPRTSGTDTQYF.